Here is one TCR beta chain with its context. As yet, its antigen is unknown. The study made its TRB cDNA libraries by 5' RACE, adding UMI labels. TCRdb reprocessed the 5' RACE reads and reports one entry per CDR3 protein, with no DNA. This sample's table has roughly 110,000 distinct CDR3 sequences. The data were obtained in a study of CXCR3-negative and CXCR3-positive naive CD8 T cells. This CDR3 is built from 12 residues. Study observations and caveats: CXCR3-expressing naive cells carried TRB CDR3s more hydrophobic than those of CXCR3-negative naive cells.

The sample comprised naive CXCR3+ CD8+ T cells from blood. Indicated subset: CD45RO-CCR7+CD27+CD95- naive CD8+ T cells expressing CXCR3 (TNR3+). The clonotype originates from a human donor in good health. Some clones in this sample may be carry-over from other donors' samples. The genes are TRBV12-3 or TRBV12-4 and TRBJ1-1; TCRdb calls TRBD1, which cannot be checked without DNA. CDR3 region: CASSLDRLEAFF.